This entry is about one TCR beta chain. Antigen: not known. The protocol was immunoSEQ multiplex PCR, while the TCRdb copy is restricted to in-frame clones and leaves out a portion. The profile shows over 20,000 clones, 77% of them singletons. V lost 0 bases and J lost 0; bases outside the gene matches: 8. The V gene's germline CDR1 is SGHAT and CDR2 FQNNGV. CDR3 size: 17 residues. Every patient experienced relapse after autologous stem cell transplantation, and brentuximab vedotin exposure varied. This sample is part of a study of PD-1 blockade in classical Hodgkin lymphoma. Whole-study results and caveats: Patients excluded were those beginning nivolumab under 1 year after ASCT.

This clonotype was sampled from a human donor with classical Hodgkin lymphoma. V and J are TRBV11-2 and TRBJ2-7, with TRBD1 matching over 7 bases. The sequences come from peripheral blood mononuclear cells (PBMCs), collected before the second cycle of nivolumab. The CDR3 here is CASSLDDRDSFSYEQYF. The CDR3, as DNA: TGTGCCAGCAGCTTAGACGACAGGGACAGCTTCTCCTACGAGCAGTACTTC. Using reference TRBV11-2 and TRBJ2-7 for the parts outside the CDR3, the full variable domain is EAGVAQSPRYKIIEKRQSVAFWCNPISGHATLYWYQQILGQGPKLLIQFQNNGVVDDSQLPKDRFSAERLKGVDSTLKIQPAKLEDSAVYLCASSLDDRDSFSYEQYFGPGTRLTVT.